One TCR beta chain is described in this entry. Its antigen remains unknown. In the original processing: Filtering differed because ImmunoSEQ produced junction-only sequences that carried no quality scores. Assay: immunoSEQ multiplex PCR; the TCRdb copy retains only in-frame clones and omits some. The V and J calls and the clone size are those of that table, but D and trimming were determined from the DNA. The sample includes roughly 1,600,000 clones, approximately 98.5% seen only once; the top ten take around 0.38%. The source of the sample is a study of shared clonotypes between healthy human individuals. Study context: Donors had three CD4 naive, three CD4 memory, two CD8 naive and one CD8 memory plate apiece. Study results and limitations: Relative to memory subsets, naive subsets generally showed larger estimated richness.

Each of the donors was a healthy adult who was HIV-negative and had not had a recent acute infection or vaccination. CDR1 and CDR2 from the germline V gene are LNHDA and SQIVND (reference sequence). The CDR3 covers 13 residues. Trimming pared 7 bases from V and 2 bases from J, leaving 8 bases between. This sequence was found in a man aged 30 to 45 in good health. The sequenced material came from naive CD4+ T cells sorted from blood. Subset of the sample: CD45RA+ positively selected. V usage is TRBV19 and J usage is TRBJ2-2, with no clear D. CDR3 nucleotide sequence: TGTGCCAGTAACAAATTTAACACCGGGGAGCTGTTTTTT. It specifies CASNKFNTGELFF.